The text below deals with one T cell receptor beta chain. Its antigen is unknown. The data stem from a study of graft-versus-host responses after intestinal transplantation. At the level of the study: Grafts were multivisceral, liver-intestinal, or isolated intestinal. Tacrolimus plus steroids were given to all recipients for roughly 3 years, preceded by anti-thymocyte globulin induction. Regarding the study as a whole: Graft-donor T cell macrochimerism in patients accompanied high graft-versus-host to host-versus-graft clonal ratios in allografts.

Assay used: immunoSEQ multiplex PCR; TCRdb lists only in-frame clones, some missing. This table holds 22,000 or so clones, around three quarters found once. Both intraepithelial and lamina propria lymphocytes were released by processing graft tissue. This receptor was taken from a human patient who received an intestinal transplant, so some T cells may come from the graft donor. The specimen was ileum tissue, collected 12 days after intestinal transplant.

CDR3 DNA: TGCAGCGTCGCCGGGACAGGGACGTCCAATGAGCAGTTCTTC. It codes for CSVAGTGTSNEQFF. The genes are TRBV29-1 and TRBJ2-1, with TRBD1 matching 9 bases. The CDR3 is made up of 14 amino acids. CDR1 and CDR2 from the germline V gene are SQVTM and ANQGSEA. V lost 6 bases and J lost 6; bases outside the gene matches: 9.